This TCR beta chain was identified during a study of EBV T-cell therapy then PD-1 blockade in nasopharyngeal carcinoma. The treatment is: AdE1-LMPpoly-expanded autologous EBV-specific T-cell therapy followed by anti-PD-1 nivolumab. Here immunoSEQ multiplex PCR was the method, and the copy in TCRdb shows in-frame clones only, minus some. Of under 30,000 clones detected, about 80% appear once; the ten largest clones hold approximately 29%. On this clone: Its target is not known.

Germline assignment: CDR1 MDHEN and CDR2 SYDVKM. V lost 4 bases, J lost 2 bases, and 12 bases lay in between. The CDR3 length is 15 residues. The sequences come from CD8+ T cells from blood, collected at day 61 from a patient whose treatment included autologous EBV-specific T cells and nivolumab. The sequence derives from a man aged 35-49 years with nasopharyngeal carcinoma. This chain links TRBV28 with TRBJ1-3; maybe TRBD1 (6 bases). The CDR3 sequence: CASSSTGFTGNTIYF. The DNA of the CDR3 is TGTGCCAGCAGTTCTACAGGGTTTACTGGAAACACCATATATTTT.